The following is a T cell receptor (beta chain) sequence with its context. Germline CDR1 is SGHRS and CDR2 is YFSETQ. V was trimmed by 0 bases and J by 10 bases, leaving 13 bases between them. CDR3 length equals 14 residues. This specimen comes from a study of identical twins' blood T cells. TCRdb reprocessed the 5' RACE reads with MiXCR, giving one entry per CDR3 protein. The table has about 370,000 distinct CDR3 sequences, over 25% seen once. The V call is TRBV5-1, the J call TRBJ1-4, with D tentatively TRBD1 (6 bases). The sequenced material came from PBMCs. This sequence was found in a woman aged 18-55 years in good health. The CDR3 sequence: CASSLATGTGKLFF. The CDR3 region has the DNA TGCGCCAGCAGCTTGGCGACAGGTACTGGAAAACTGTTTTTT. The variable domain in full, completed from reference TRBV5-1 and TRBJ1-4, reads KAGVTQTPRYLIKTRGQQVTLSCSPISGHRSVSWYQQTPGQGLQFLFEYFSETQRNKGNFPGRFSGRQFSNSRSEMNVSTLELGDSALYLCASSLATGTGKLFFGSGTQLSVL.